This T cell receptor (beta chain) was sequenced during a study of technical replicates of blood from several donors. This CDR3 is 16 amino acids long. Germline CDR1 reads SGHNT; CDR2 reads YYREEE (reference sequence). Trimming left V 3 bases short and J 2 bases short, with 17 bases between. Using immunoSEQ multiplex PCR, the repertoire was profiled, and TCRdb retains in-frame clones only, with some absent. Here the sample spans fewer than 80,000 clones, approximately 86% being singletons. This TCR derives from a human donor in good health. Some clones in this sample may be carry-over from other donors' samples. The sequenced sample was PBMCs. The chain couples TRBV5-4 to TRBJ1-2; a possible D gene is TRBD1 (5 bases). This CDR3 is CASSSKTRVPNYGYTF. The CDR3 nucleotides are TGTGCCAGCAGCTCAAAAACCAGGGTACCCAACTATGGCTACACCTTC.